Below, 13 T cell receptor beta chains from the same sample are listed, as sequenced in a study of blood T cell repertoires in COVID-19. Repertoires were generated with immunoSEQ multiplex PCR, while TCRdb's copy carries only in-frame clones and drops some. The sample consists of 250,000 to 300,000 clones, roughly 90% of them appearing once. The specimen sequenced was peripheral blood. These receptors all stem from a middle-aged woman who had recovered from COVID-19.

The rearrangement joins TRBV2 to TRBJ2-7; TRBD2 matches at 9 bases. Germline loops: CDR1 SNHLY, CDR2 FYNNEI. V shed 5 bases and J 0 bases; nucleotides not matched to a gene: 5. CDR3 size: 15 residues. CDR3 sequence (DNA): TGTGCCAGCAGTTCCACTAGCGGGTTCTCCTACGAGCAGTACTTC. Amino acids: CASSSTSGFSYEQYF.

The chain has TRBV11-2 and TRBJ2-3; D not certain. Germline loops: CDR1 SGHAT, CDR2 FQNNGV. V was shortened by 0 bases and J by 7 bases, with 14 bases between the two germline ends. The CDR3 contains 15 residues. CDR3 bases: TGTGCCAGCAGCTTAGATGCAGACTTCTTCAATACGCAGTATTTT. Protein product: CASSLDADFFNTQYF. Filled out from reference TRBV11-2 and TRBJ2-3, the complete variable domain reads EAGVAQSPRYKIIEKRQSVAFWCNPISGHATLYWYQQILGQGPKLLIQFQNNGVVDDSQLPKDRFSAERLKGVDSTLKIQPAKLEDSAVYLCASSLDADFFNTQYFGPGTRLTVL.

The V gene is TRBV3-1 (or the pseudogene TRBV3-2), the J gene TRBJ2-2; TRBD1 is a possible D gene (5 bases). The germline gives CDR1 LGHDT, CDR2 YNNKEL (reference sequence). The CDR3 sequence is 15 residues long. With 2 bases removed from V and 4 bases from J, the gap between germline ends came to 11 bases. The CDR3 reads CASSQRGRGTGELFF. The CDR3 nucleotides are TGTGCCAGCAGCCAAAGGGGAAGGGGCACCGGGGAGCTGTTTTTT.

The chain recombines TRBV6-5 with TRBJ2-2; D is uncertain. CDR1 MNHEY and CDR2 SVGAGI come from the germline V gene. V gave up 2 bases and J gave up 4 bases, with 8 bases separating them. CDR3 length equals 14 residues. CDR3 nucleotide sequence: TGTGCCAGCAGTTACGGTCGCGCCACCGGGGAGCTGTTTTTT. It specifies CASSYGRATGELFF.

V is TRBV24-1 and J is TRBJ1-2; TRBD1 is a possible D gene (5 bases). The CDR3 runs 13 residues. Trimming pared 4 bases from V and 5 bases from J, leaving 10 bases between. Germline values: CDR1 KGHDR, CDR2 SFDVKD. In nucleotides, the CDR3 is TGTGCCACCAGTGAGTCAGGGCGATATGGCTACACCTTC. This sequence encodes CATSESGRYGYTF.

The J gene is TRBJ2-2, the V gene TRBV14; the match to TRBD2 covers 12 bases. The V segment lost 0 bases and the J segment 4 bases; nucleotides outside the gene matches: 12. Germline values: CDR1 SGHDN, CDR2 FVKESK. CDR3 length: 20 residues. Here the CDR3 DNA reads TGTGCCAGCAGCCAAGAGCCACCGACTAGCGGGAGTGGTGGCACCGGGGAGCTGTTTTTT. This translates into CASSQEPPTSGSGGTGELFF.

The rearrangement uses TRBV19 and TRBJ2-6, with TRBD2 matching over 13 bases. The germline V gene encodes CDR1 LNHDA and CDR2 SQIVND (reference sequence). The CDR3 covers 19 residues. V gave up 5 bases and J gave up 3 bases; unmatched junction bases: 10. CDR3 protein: CASSFRTSGSLFGANVLTF. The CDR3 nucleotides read TGTGCCAGTAGTTTCCGGACTAGCGGGAGTCTCTTTGGGGCCAACGTCCTGACTTTC.

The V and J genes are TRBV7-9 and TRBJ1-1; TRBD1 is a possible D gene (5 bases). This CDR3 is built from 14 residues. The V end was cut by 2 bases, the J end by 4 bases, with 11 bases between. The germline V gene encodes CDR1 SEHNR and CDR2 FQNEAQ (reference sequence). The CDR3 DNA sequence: TGTGCCAGCAGCTTACAGGGCTCGGCCACTGAAGCTTTCTTT. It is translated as CASSLQGSATEAFF.

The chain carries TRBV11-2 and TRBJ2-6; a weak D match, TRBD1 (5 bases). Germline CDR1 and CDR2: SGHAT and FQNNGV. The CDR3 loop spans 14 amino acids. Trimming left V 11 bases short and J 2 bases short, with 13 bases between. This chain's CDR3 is CAGEEGAGANVLTF. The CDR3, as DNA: TGTGCCGGGGAAGAAGGGGCTGGGGCCAACGTCCTGACTTTC.

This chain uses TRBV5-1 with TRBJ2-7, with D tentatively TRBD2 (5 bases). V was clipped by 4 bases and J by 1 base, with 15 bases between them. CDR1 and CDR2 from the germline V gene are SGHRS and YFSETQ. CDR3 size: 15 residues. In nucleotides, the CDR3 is TGCGCCAGCAGCCCCCCTGGAGGAAGATCCTACGAGCAGTACTTC. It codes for CASSPPGGRSYEQYF.

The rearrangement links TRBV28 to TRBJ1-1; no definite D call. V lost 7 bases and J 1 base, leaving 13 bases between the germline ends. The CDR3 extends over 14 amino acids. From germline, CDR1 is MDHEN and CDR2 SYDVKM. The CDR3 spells CASTAPGKNTEAFF. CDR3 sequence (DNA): TGTGCCAGCACCGCCCCGGGTAAGAACACTGAAGCTTTCTTT.

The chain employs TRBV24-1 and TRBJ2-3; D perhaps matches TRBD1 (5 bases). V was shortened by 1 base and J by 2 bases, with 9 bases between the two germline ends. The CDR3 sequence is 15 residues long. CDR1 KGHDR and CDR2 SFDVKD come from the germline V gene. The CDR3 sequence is CATSDFARDTDTQYF. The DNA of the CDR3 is TGTGCCACCAGTGATTTTGCCAGGGACACAGATACGCAGTATTTT.

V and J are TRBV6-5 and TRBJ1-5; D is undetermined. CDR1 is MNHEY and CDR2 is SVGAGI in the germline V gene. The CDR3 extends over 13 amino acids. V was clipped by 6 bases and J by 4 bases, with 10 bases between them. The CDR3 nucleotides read TGTGCCAGCAGGCCCTCCGGGAATCAGCCCCAGCATTTT. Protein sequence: CASRPSGNQPQHF.